Listed here are 14 T cell receptor beta chains from one sample, sequenced in a study of blood T cell repertoires in COVID-19. Produced via immunoSEQ multiplex PCR; TCRdb's table is partial and in-frame only. The sample includes under 250,000 clones, approximately 85% of them seen just once. Material for sequencing was PBMCs or T cells enriched from blood (not recorded which). All receptors come from a woman in her fifties or sixties with acute COVID-19.

Only a few counts were recorded for this clone. V is TRBV5-6 and J is TRBJ2-3; 7 bases map to TRBD1. The length of the CDR3 is 15 residues. The germline V gene has CDR1 SGHDT and CDR2 YYEEEE. V was clipped by 1 base and J by 1 base; unmatched bases: 3. The CDR3 DNA reads TGTGCCAGCAGCTTGAGGGGGCGAGGCACAGATACGCAGTATTTT. Protein sequence: CASSLRGRGTDTQYF.

Only a few counts were recorded for this clone. The gene calls are TRBV3-1 (or the pseudogene TRBV3-2) and TRBJ1-2; 8 nucleotides align to TRBD1. Germline CDR1 is LGHDT and CDR2 is YNNKEL (reference sequence). CDR3 size: 15 residues. Losses at the gene ends were 2 bases for V and 4 bases for J; bases not matched to a gene: 6. Here the CDR3 reads CASSQSTGQGYGYTF. The CDR3 DNA is TGTGCCAGCAGCCAATCAACTGGACAGGGCTATGGCTACACCTTC.

V and J are TRBV2 and TRBJ2-2, with unresolved D. The length of the CDR3 is 15 residues. In germline, CDR1 is SNHLY, CDR2 FYNNEI. Trimming stripped 7 bases from V and 0 bases from J, with 12 bases between. The CDR3 reads CASTSIVANTGELFF. The CDR3, as DNA: TGTGCCAGCACCAGTATTGTGGCGAACACCGGGGAGCTGTTTTTT.

The chain is built from TRBV6-1 and TRBJ2-5; a weak D match, TRBD2 (6 bases). The CDR3 covers 16 residues. Trimming pared 3 bases from V and 6 bases from J, leaving 20 bases between. From germline, CDR1 is MNHNS and CDR2 SASEGT. This CDR3 is CASSERSAGLEQTQYF. CDR3 bases: TGTGCCAGCAGTGAGAGGTCCGCGGGGTTAGAACAGACCCAGTACTTC.

The chain employs TRBV3-1 (or the pseudogene TRBV3-2) and TRBJ2-5; D is possibly TRBD1 (6 bases). The V gene lost 5 bases and the J gene lost 4 bases, with 11 bases spanning the gap. This CDR3 has 13 residues. Germline V gene lookup returns CDR1 LGHDT and CDR2 YNNKEL (reference sequence). DNA for the CDR3: TGTGCCAGCAGCTCAGGGGTTGGAGAGACCCAGTACTTC. This encodes CASSSGVGETQYF.

The J gene is TRBJ2-3, the V gene TRBV19, with D perhaps TRBD2 (6 bases). Germline lookup yields CDR1 LNHDA and CDR2 SQIVND (reference sequence). The CDR3 sequence is 13 residues long. V lost 10 bases and J lost 4, with 15 bases in between. DNA for the CDR3: TGTGCCACCCGAGGGCTAGCGTCAGATACGCAGTATTTT. Protein sequence: CATRGLASDTQYF.

This chain connects TRBV19 to TRBJ1-1; TRBD1 might be the D (6 bases). Trimming removed 6 bases from V and 5 bases from J, with 16 bases in between. Germline V gene sequence: CDR1 LNHDA, CDR2 SQIVND (reference sequence). This CDR3 comprises 14 residues. Here the CDR3 DNA reads TGTGCCAGTAGCAGGAACAGGGTACGGACTGAAGCTTTCTTT. As protein: CASSRNRVRTEAFF.

The rearrangement uses TRBV7-2 and TRBJ1-1; D remains unclear. Germline V CDR1 and CDR2: SGHTA, FQGNSA. The CDR3 spans 13 residues. V dropped 6 bases and J dropped 11 bases, with 19 bases sitting between them. The CDR3 loop is CASSYGVSGWAFF. The CDR3 DNA is TGTGCCAGCAGTTATGGGGTATCGGGGTGGGCTTTCTTT.

The rearrangement links TRBV6-2 or TRBV6-3 to TRBJ1-3; 8 bases map to TRBD1. This CDR3 is 15 amino acids long. The V gene end was trimmed by 5 bases and the J gene end by 4 bases; junction bases not matched to a gene: 7. The germline gives CDR1 MNHEY, CDR2 SVGEGT. CDR3 region: CASSDEDRAGNTIYF. CDR3 bases: TGTGCCAGCAGTGACGAGGACAGGGCCGGAAACACCATATATTTT.

This rearrangement joins TRBV21-1 to TRBJ1-2; no DNA check was done on the table's D call, TRBD1. TRBV21-1 is a listed pseudogene. This CDR3 has 20 residues. The CDR3 reads CASLTFLGRDRNGCFYGYTF. As DNA, the CDR3 is TGTGCCAGCCTCACCTTCTTGGGCCGGGACAGGAATGGATGTTTCTATGGCTACACCTTC.

The genes are TRBV4-2 and TRBJ1-4, with TRBD1 matching over 7 bases. The germline V gene encodes CDR1 LGHNA and CDR2 YNFKEQ. CDR3 length: 17 amino acids. V shed 5 bases, J shed 0 bases, and the junction held 9 bases outside the gene matches. The CDR3 nucleotides read TGTGCCAGCAGCTACAGACAGGGTCCTTCAACTAATGAAAAACTGTTTTTT. This encodes CASSYRQGPSTNEKLFF.

This chain connects TRBV6-2 or TRBV6-3 to TRBJ2-3; D gene uncertain. Germline CDR1 MNHEY, CDR2 SVGEGT. The germline V and J ends were trimmed by 5 bases and 4 bases, with 4 bases remaining between them. This CDR3 has 11 amino acids. CDR3 protein: CASSHSDTQYF. The CDR3 region has the DNA TGTGCCAGCAGTCATTCAGATACGCAGTATTTT.

The sample holds one count of this clone. The gene calls are TRBV4-1 and TRBJ1-2, with 9 positions matching TRBD1. Per the germline V gene, CDR1 is MGHRA and CDR2 is YSYEKL. J lost 6 bases, V lost 6 bases, and 8 bases had no gene match. The CDR3 runs to 14 residues. CDR3: CASRGTGGGDGYTF. In DNA, the CDR3 is TGCGCCAGCAGGGGAACAGGGGGCGGGGATGGCTACACCTTC.

This sequence joins TRBV29-1 and TRBJ1-1, with a tentative D call TRBD1 (6 bases). Trimming removed 7 bases at V and 0 bases at J, with 12 bases between. Germline loops: CDR1 SQVTM, CDR2 ANQGSEA. There are 13 residues in the CDR3. CDR3 coding DNA: TGCAGCGCCCACAGGGAGATGAACACTGAAGCTTTCTTT. This translates into CSAHREMNTEAFF.